A single count supports the clone carrying this T cell receptor (beta chain). The source of the sample is a study of blood T cell repertoires in COVID-19. Study overall: Sites across the United States, Italy and Spain contributed samples from acute and convalescent COVID-19. PBMCs, B-cell-depleted T cells, or T cells were the source of the cDNA or gDNA that made up the material.

Per the authors' pipeline: By means of reference gene primer amplification, nucleated cell counts were estimated. Measured with immunoSEQ multiplex PCR; TCRdb has only the in-frame clones, and not every one. V, J and clone size are those of that table, while D and trimming were read from the DNA. The sample comprises fewer than 200,000 clones, roughly 80% of which are singletons, and roughly 2% rests with the top ten. The CDR3 totals 15 residues. Germline V gives CDR1 WNHNN, CDR2 SYGVQD (reference sequence). V dropped 4 bases and J dropped 7 bases, with 18 bases sitting between them. This clonotype originated in an elderly woman with acute or convalescent COVID-19. J is TRBJ2-3 and V is TRBV10-1, with TRBD2 as a possible D gene (5 bases). Source material: peripheral blood. CDR3 DNA: TGCGCCAGCAGTGGAAACCGGGGAGTGCGGAATACGCAGTATTTT. It specifies CASSGNRGVRNTQYF.